This TCR beta chain was recorded in a study of T cells after yellow fever vaccination. At the level of the study: Fractions containing few cells were prepared with SMART-Seq v4 Ultra Low Input. Study-wide results and limits: The bulk population could contribute abundant contaminating clonotypes to FACS-sorted repertoires.

This clonotype has just a few counts. Its antigen is not identified. Per the germline V gene, CDR1 is SEHNR and CDR2 is FQNEAQ (reference sequence). V was shortened by 1 base and J by 5 bases, with 12 bases between the two germline ends. This CDR3 comprises 15 residues. The 5'RACE template-switching step produced TCR cDNA and added a universal primer site and UMIs. TCRdb re-derived calls from the 5' RACE reads in MiXCR, one entry per CDR3 protein. The sample records hundreds of thousands of distinct CDR3 sequences, 8.5% to 10% being singletons. Sequencing was performed on PBMCs, taken on the day of the first yellow fever vaccination. The origin of this receptor is a man aged 18 to 30 who received the YFV17D yellow fever vaccine. The chain has TRBV7-9 and TRBJ2-1; D call uncertain. CDR3 sequence (DNA): TGTGCCAGCAGCTTAGTTGGGTCTGAAAACAATGAGCAGTTCTTC. Its protein is CASSLVGSENNEQFF.